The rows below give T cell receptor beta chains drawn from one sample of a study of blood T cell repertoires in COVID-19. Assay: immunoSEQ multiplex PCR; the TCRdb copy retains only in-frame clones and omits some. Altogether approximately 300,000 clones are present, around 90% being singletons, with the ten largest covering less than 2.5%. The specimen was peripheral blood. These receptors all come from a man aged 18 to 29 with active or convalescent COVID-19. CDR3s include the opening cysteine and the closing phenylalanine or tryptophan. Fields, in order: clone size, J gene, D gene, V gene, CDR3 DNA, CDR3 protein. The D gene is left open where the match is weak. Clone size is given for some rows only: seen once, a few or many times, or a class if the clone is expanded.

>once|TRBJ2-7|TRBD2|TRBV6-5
TGTGCCAGCAGTTTACTTAGCGGGACTCCCTACGAGCAGTACTTC
CASSLLSGTPYEQYF
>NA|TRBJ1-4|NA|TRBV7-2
TGTGCCAGCAGCCCCATAGGACAGACGACAACTAATGAAAAACTGTTTTTT
CASSPIGQTTTNEKLFF
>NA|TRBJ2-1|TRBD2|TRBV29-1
TGCAGCGTTGAATTGACTAGCGGAGCCAGCTCCTACAATGAGCAGTTCTTC
CSVELTSGASSYNEQFF
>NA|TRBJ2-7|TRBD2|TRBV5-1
TGCGCCAGCAGCTCCCCCCTAGCGGGAGGGCGTAACGAGCAGTACTTC
CASSSPLAGGRNEQYF
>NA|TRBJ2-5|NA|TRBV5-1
TGCGCCAGCAGCTCGGATCTGGCGGAACAAGAGACCCAGTACTTC
CASSSDLAEQETQYF
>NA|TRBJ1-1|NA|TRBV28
TGTGCCAGCAGTTTCGAGTTTGAGAAGGCTTTCTTT
CASSFEFEKAFF
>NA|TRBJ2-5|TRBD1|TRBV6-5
TGTGCCAGCAGCCGGGACAGGGGTGAGACCCAGTACTTC
CASSRDRGETQYF
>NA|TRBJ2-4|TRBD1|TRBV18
TGTGCCAGCTCACTGACAGGGGGGGATTTTAGCATTCAGTACTTC
CASSLTGGDFSIQYF
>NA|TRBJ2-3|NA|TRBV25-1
TGTGCCAGCAGTGATCGGAGGGTATTGGATACGCAGTATTTT
CASSDRRVLDTQYF
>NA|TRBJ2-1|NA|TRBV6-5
TGTGCCAGCAGTTATGGCGGATACAATGAGCAGTTCTTC
CASSYGGYNEQFF
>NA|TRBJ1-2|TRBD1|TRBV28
TGTGCCAGCAGCGGGACAGACTATGGCTACACCTTC
CASSGTDYGYTF
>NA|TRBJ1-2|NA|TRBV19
TGTGCCACTACGTGGGGCGATGGCTACACCTTC
CATTWGDGYTF
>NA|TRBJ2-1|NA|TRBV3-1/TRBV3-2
TGTGCCAGCAGCCAAGAAGTCAGGGGCAATGAGCAGTTCTTC
CASSQEVRGNEQFF
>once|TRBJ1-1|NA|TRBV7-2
TGTGCCAGCAGCTTACTTGGCACGAACACTGAAGCTTTCTTT
CASSLLGTNTEAFF
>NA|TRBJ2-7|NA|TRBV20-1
TGCAGTGCTAGTAGTGGACGGGATCTGGACGAGCAGTACTTC
CSASSGRDLDEQYF
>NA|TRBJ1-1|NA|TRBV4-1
TGCGCCAGCAGCCAAGACGGGGGTCAGGAGAACACTGAAGCTTTCTTT
CASSQDGGQENTEAFF
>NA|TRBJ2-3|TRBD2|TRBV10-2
TGCGCCAGTACTAAAAGCGGGACTAGCGGGAGGCTCACAGATACGCAGTATTTT
CASTKSGTSGRLTDTQYF
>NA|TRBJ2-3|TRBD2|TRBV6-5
TGTGCCAGCCTAGCGGGCCGCACAGATACGCAGTATTTT
CASLAGRTDTQYF
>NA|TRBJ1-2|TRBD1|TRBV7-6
TGTGCCAGCAGCTTGACAGGGGATTTGAACTATGGCTACACCTTC
CASSLTGDLNYGYTF
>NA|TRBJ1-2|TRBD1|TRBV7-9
TGTGCCAGCAGCGACCGGGACAGAACCCTACTAAACTATGGCTACACCTTC
CASSDRDRTLLNYGYTF